A selection of T cell receptor beta chains follows, all from one sample in a study of cytomegalovirus exposure and HLA in healthy donors. Measured with immunoSEQ multiplex PCR; TCRdb has only the in-frame clones, and not every one. The data show 150,000 to 200,000 clones, with roughly three quarters seen just once and around 3.1% held by the top ten. The sequenced material came from PBMCs. The receptors originated from a woman aged 45-59 years in good health and CMV-seropositive. CDR3s include the opening cysteine and the closing phenylalanine or tryptophan. The D gene is left open where the match is weak. The listing skips clone size in some rows; elsewhere it reads once, few, many or a size class.

J	V	size	length	D	DNA	CDR3
TRBJ2-2	TRBV6-5	once	13	.	TGTACCAGCTTTTACAGATGGACCGGGGAGCTGTTTTTT	CTSFYRWTGELFF
TRBJ1-4	TRBV9	.	15	.	TGTGCCAGCAGCGCTTCCCCGGGGGCTAATGAAAAACTGTTTTTT	CASSASPGANEKLFF
TRBJ1-2	TRBV7-9	once	11	.	TGTGCCAGCAGCTTAAACTCAGGCTACACCTTC	CASSLNSGYTF
TRBJ2-7	TRBV2	.	14	TRBD1	TGTGCCACCGTTACAGGGGGCTTCTCCTACGAGCAGTACTTC	CATVTGGFSYEQYF
TRBJ1-2	TRBV19	.	14	.	TGTGCCAGTAGTATCGGAGGTACTACCTATGGCTACACCTTC	CASSIGGTTYGYTF
TRBJ1-5	TRBV5-6	few	13	.	TGTGCCAGTGCACAGGGTTGGGATCAGCCCCAGCATTTT	CASAQGWDQPQHF
TRBJ2-2	TRBV30	.	14	TRBD1	TGTGCCTGGTCCGGGACAGCGAACACCGGGGAGCTGTTTTTT	CAWSGTANTGELFF
TRBJ2-7	TRBV29-1	.	13	.	TGCAGCGTCGGAGAGGACAGCTCTTACGAGCAGTACTTC	CSVGEDSSYEQYF
TRBJ1-1	TRBV5-4	.	16	.	TGTGCCAGCAGCCCAACCGTCGGGATTCGAGACACTGAAGCTTTCTTT	CASSPTVGIRDTEAFF
TRBJ1-1	TRBV5-1	.	15	TRBD1	TGCGCCAGCAGCCCAGGCGGGACAGGGGGGACTGAAGCTTTCTTT	CASSPGGTGGTEAFF
TRBJ1-1	TRBV28	.	13	.	TGTGCCAGCAGTTCGCAGGGTGGCACTGAAGCTTTCTTT	CASSSQGGTEAFF
TRBJ2-7	TRBV19	.	17	TRBD2	TGTGCCTCCGAACCGGGACTAGCGGGGGGGCTTTCCTACGAGCAGTACTTC	CASEPGLAGGLSYEQYF
TRBJ2-1	TRBV2	.	14	.	TGTGCCAGCAGTGGCACCGGCGTTAGCAACGAGCAGTTCTTC	CASSGTGVSNEQFF
TRBJ2-3	TRBV11-3	few	16	TRBD2	TGTGCCAGCAGCCCCCGGACTAGCGGAGACACAGATACGCAGTATTTT	CASSPRTSGDTDTQYF
TRBJ1-1	TRBV19	.	13	TRBD1	TGTGCCAGTTCACAGGGGGGGGGCACTGAAGCTTTCTTT	CASSQGGGTEAFF
TRBJ1-1	TRBV10-3	few	13	TRBD1	TGTGCCATCAGGAAACAGGGGGACACTGAAGCTTTCTTT	CAIRKQGDTEAFF
TRBJ2-4	TRBV13	few	17	.	TGTGCCAGCAGCCGCGGGGTAGCAGCTATAGCCAAAAACATTCAGTACTTC	CASSRGVAAIAKNIQYF
TRBJ1-1	TRBV2	.	13	.	TGTGCCAGCAACCTACAGGAGAACACTGAAGCTTTCTTT	CASNLQENTEAFF
TRBJ2-5	TRBV2	few	12	.	TGTGCCAGCAGAATTTCAGGGGAGACCCAGTACTTC	CASRISGETQYF
TRBJ1-2	TRBV15	.	15	.	TGTGCCACCAGCCAAAGAGGTATCCTTAACTATGGCTACACCTTC	CATSQRGILNYGYTF
TRBJ2-7	TRBV30	.	15	TRBD2	TGTGCCTGGAGTGTATTTAAGGAGGACCCGGGAGGGCAGTACTTC	CAWSVFKEDPGGQYF
TRBJ2-5	TRBV7-2	few	14	TRBD1	TGTGCCAGCAGCAGCCGGACAGGGGTAGAGACCCAGTACTTC	CASSSRTGVETQYF
TRBJ2-5	TRBV10-3	.	15	TRBD2	TGTGCCATCAGTGACAGTCAGCGGGAAGGGGAGACCCAGTACTTC	CAISDSQREGETQYF
TRBJ2-1	TRBV12-5	.	14	.	TGTGCTAGTGCCCAAGGGGGTTTCTACAATGAGCAGTTCTTC	CASAQGGFYNEQFF
TRBJ2-2	TRBV18	.	13	.	TGTGCCAGCTCACCGGCGGGAACCGGGGAGCTGTTTTTT	CASSPAGTGELFF
TRBJ2-7	TRBV7-2	.	14	.	TGTGCCAGCAGCTTAGGGGGAGAAGGATTCGAGCAGTACTTC	CASSLGGEGFEQYF
TRBJ2-7	TRBV27	.	14	.	TGTGCCAGCAGTCCAACGACAGGTACCTACGAGCAGTACTTC	CASSPTTGTYEQYF
TRBJ1-1	TRBV30	.	14	.	TGTGCCTGGAGACTACAGGGTATGAACACTGAAGCTTTCTTT	CAWRLQGMNTEAFF
TRBJ2-1	TRBV10-3	.	18	TRBD2	TGTGCCATCAGTGAGTCCGTGTTAGCGGGGGGGGTCTACAATGAGCAGTTCTTC	CAISESVLAGGVYNEQFF
TRBJ2-7	TRBV14	.	17	TRBD2	TGTGCCAGCAGCCAAGCCGTCGGGAGGGTGAGCTCCTACGAGCAGTACTTC	CASSQAVGRVSSYEQYF
TRBJ1-3	TRBV28	.	14	TRBD1	TGTGCCAGCTGGAGACAGGGTCCTGGAAACACCATATATTTT	CASWRQGPGNTIYF
TRBJ2-7	TRBV11-3	.	15	TRBD1	TGTGCCAGCAGCTTAGTCGGGACAGGGGTTGGGGAGCAGTACTTC	CASSLVGTGVGEQYF
TRBJ2-5	TRBV4-3	.	9	.	TGCGCCAGCACACAGGAGCAGTACTTC	CASTQEQYF
TRBJ2-1	TRBV7-6	.	14	TRBD2	TGTGCCAGCAGCTTAGCGGGACTAGGGAATGAGCAGTTCTTC	CASSLAGLGNEQFF
TRBJ2-7	TRBV6-6	.	15	.	TGTGCCAGCAGTTTACAGGGTCTAAGCTCCTACGAGCAGTACTTC	CASSLQGLSSYEQYF
TRBJ1-1	TRBV28	.	14	TRBD1	TGTGCCACCATCCTAAGGGGGCCGGACAGTGAAGCTTTCTTT	CATILRGPDSEAFF
TRBJ2-1	TRBV19	.	13	.	TGTGCCAGTAGAACCCAGGATTACAATGAGCAGTTCTTC	CASRTQDYNEQFF
TRBJ2-1	TRBV19	.	15	TRBD2	TGTGCCAGTAGTATATCCCGGACTAGCTATCATGAGCAGTTCTTC	CASSISRTSYHEQFF
TRBJ1-4	TRBV5-6	.	14	.	TGTGCCAGCAGCCCCCGTGGCCCTAATGAAAAACTGTTTTTT	CASSPRGPNEKLFF
TRBJ1-2	TRBV7-8	few	17	.	TGTGCCAGCAGCCATGCCCCTACCCGGGACTACTATAGAAGCTACACCTTC	CASSHAPTRDYYRSYTF
TRBJ1-2	TRBV9	.	13	.	TGTGCCAGCAGCGTCCAGGGTTCTCTCGGCTACACCTTC	CASSVQGSLGYTF
TRBJ1-2	TRBV7-2	.	14	.	TGTGCCAGCAGCTTCGAACGGTCAAACTATGGCTACACCTTC	CASSFERSNYGYTF
TRBJ2-1	TRBV28	.	18	TRBD2	TGTGCCAGCAGTTCCATGGGGACTAGCGGGACGAACTACAATGAGCAGTTCTTC	CASSSMGTSGTNYNEQFF
TRBJ2-5	TRBV5-1	.	17	TRBD2	TGCGCCAGCAGCTCGGGACTAGCGGGAGGTTCGGCAGAGACCCAGTACTTC	CASSSGLAGGSAETQYF
TRBJ2-7	TRBV27	.	19	TRBD2	TGTGCCAGCAGTCCAACCCTACACATGACTAGCCGGTCATCCTACGAGCAGTACTTC	CASSPTLHMTSRSSYEQYF
TRBJ1-1	TRBV2	few	14	TRBD1	TGTGCCAGCAACCGGGACAGGGATAACACTGAAGCTTTCTTT	CASNRDRDNTEAFF
TRBJ2-7	TRBV30	.	13	TRBD1	TGTGCCGGACGGACAGGGGGCGCCTACGAGCAGTACTTC	CAGRTGGAYEQYF
TRBJ2-3	TRBV5-1	.	15	.	TGCGCCAGCAGCCCCTGGGGGCCGGGCACAGATACGCAGTATTTT	CASSPWGPGTDTQYF
TRBJ1-3	TRBV9	.	15	TRBD1	TGTGCCAGCAGCCGACAGGGGGCGCAAGGAAACACCATATATTTT	CASSRQGAQGNTIYF
TRBJ1-6	TRBV4-1	.	16	.	TGCGCCAGCAGCTATCCTCCAGGTAGCGTTAATTCACCCCTCCACTTT	CASSYPPGSVNSPLHF